The source of this T cell receptor beta chain is a study of cytomegalovirus exposure and HLA in healthy donors. Study-level findings and limits: Donors belonging to an Asian-associated ancestry cluster reportedly showed fewer N-insertions in productive TCRs than the roughly 700-donor mean, according to what a later analysis found. Earlier analysis looked at TCR beta V segments, and most were productive about 87% or about 30% of the time. Investigators reported over 150 TCR beta chains as tied to cytomegalovirus.

Trimming pared 5 bases from V and 1 base from J, leaving 9 bases between. The CDR3 contains 13 residues. Germline loops: CDR1 SGHTA, CDR2 FQGNSA. With respect to this clone: Its cognate antigen is unknown.

PCR primers comprised 60 Vbeta and 13 Jbeta primers. Assay used: immunoSEQ multiplex PCR; TCRdb lists only in-frame clones, some missing. Among about 160,000 clones, approximately 80% were seen once, and the ten largest hold more than 1%. V usage is TRBV7-2 and J usage is TRBJ2-7; a weak D match, TRBD2 (6 bases). The TCR originated in a boy aged 2 to 9 in good health and CMV-seronegative. Specimen: PBMCs. In DNA, the CDR3 is TGTGCCAGCAGCCTGGACTATTCCTACGAGCAGTACTTC. Translated, it gives CASSLDYSYEQYF.